One sample yielded the 2 T cell receptor beta chains listed below, sequenced in a study of memory CD4+ T cells and cytomegalovirus serostatus. Sequencing was performed with immunoSEQ multiplex PCR; in TCRdb, only in-frame clones are kept and a portion is missing. The sample yields about 46,000 clones, about three quarters seen once. Single viable CD3+CD4+CD8-CD45RO+ cells were sorted as the memory CD4+ T cells. The specimen was memory CD4+ T cells from blood. Receptor source: an adult in good health and CMV-seronegative.

This clone has a handful of counts. The chain carries TRBV19 and TRBJ1-3; D is uncertain. Trimming removed 7 bases from V and 0 bases from J, with 7 bases in between. Germline CDR1 is LNHDA and CDR2 is SQIVND (reference sequence). The CDR3 spans 13 residues. The DNA of the CDR3 is TGTGCCAGTACAGCGACCTCTGGAAACACCATATATTTT. Amino acid sequence: CASTATSGNTIYF.

V gene TRBV5-1 combines with J gene TRBJ2-5, with D perhaps being TRBD1 or TRBD2 (5 bases each). The germline CDR1 and CDR2 sequences are SGHRS and YFSETQ. This CDR3 comprises 16 residues. Deletions cut 0 bases from V and 5 bases from J, with 17 bases between. The CDR3 loop reads CASSLGSRVGEETQYF. Written as DNA, the CDR3 is TGCGCCAGCAGCTTGGGGTCCCGCGTAGGGGAGGAGACCCAGTACTTC.